The clone carrying this TCR beta chain was observed a few times. The data were obtained in a study of blood T cells in healthy people across ages. The authors ran a second PCR of roughly 6 to 12 cycles using a sample-barcoded 5' primer and a J-beta primer mix. TCRdb redid the calling of the 5' RACE reads with MiXCR, one entry per CDR3 protein. The sample carries hundreds of thousands of distinct CDR3 sequences, around a fifth recorded once. This sequence was found in a man aged 70-80 years in good health. The sample consisted of blood.

CDR3 DNA: TGTGCCAGCTCATCGACCGCCCCCTCCTACGAGCAGTACTTC. Its protein is CASSSTAPSYEQYF. The J gene is TRBJ2-7, the V gene TRBV18; D gene unclear. The CDR3 is 14 residues long. Germline V gives CDR1 KGHSH, CDR2 LQKENI. Trimming left V 5 bases short and J 0 bases short, with 11 bases between.